The T cell receptor beta chain described here comes from a study of graft-versus-host responses after intestinal transplantation. Study-wide findings and caveats: There were GvH clones found in recipient marrow, and some of them appeared first in ileum or blood.

Remarks on this clone: Its cognate antigen is unknown.

The data were produced by immunoSEQ multiplex PCR, yet TCRdb's version contains in-frame clones alone and is incomplete. Of some 41,000 clones in the sample, 89% were seen once. The V end was cut by 0 bases, the J end by 7 bases, with 16 bases between. Germline V gene sequence: CDR1 SGHDT, CDR2 YYEEEE. The CDR3 runs 15 residues. The chain joins TRBV5-6 to TRBJ2-5; D is possibly TRBD2 (5 bases). The sequences come from PBMCs, collected around 280 days after transplant. This clonotype originated in a human patient who received an intestinal transplant, so some T cells may come from the graft donor. The CDR3 loop reads CASSLVSPAAGTQYF. The CDR3 region has the DNA TGTGCCAGCAGCTTGGTTTCCCCAGCGGCGGGGACCCAGTACTTC.